What follows are 18 T cell receptor beta chains derived from one specimen sequenced in a study of high-grade serous ovarian cancer treatment subgroups. The tumor samples were collected prior to definitive surgery or chemotherapy. Profiling relied on immunoSEQ multiplex PCR, and the TCRdb table lists in-frame clones only, not all of them. The sample records fewer than 6,500 clones, around 75% being singletons. Sequencing was carried out using tumor tissue. The receptors derive from a human donor with high-grade serous ovarian cancer.

This clone appeared a single time. The V call is TRBV19, the J call TRBJ1-4, with a tentative D call TRBD1 (6 bases). V dropped 5 bases and J dropped 4 bases, with 14 bases sitting between them. The CDR3 covers 15 residues. CDR1 LNHDA and CDR2 SQIVND come from the germline V gene (reference sequence). CDR3 nucleotides: TGTGCCAGTAGTTTAGGACAGTCGGATAATGAAAAACTGTTTTTT. It translates to CASSLGQSDNEKLFF.

V gene TRBV7-6 combines with J gene TRBJ2-7; D gene ambiguous. Between the trimmed V and J ends, which lost 1 base and 5 bases, there was a span of 15 bases. The CDR3 consists of 15 residues. Germline V CDR1 and CDR2: SGHVS, FNYEAQ. The CDR3: CASSLGPGRVNEQYF. In DNA form, the CDR3 reads TGTGCCAGCAGCTTAGGTCCGGGCCGGGTGAACGAGCAGTACTTC.

The gene calls are TRBV19 and TRBJ2-7; perhaps TRBD2 as D (5 bases). The V gene's germline CDR1 is LNHDA and CDR2 SQIVND (reference sequence). V lost 0 bases and J lost 6, with 12 bases in between. The CDR3 has 14 amino acids. CDR3 region: CASSIDTKAAEQYF. DNA for the CDR3: TGTGCCAGTAGTATAGATACCAAAGCGGCCGAGCAGTACTTC.

This rearrangement joins TRBV28 to TRBJ2-1; tentative D call: TRBD2 (6 bases). Trimming stripped 3 bases from V and 3 bases from J, with 18 bases between. Germline CDR1 MDHEN, CDR2 SYDVKM. This CDR3 region has 17 residues. CDR3 nucleotides: TGTGCCAGCAGTTTCCCTGGGACTCCACATCGCTACAATGAGCAGTTCTTC. Its protein is CASSFPGTPHRYNEQFF. Supplemented by reference TRBV28 and TRBJ2-1, the full variable domain reads DVKVTQSSRYLVKRTGEKVFLECVQDMDHENMFWYRQDPGLGLRLIYFSYDVKMKEKGDIPEGYSVSREKKERFSLILESASTNQTSMYLCASSFPGTPHRYNEQFFGPGTRLTVL.

V is TRBV10-3 and J is TRBJ2-2; 11 positions match TRBD1. Trimming cost V 7 bases and J 2 bases; bases outside gene matches: 3. Germline V gene lookup returns CDR1 ENHRY and CDR2 SYGVKD. This CDR3 spans 15 amino acids. CDR3 coding DNA: TGTGCCATCACAGGGACAGGGGGTAACACCGGGGAGCTGTTTTTT. Translating it yields CAITGTGGNTGELFF.

The chain links TRBV18 to TRBJ1-5; 7 bases agree with TRBD1. CDR3 length equals 13 residues. CDR1 and CDR2 (germline): KGHSH, LQKENI. The ends lost 4 bases at V and 5 bases at J; junction bases unmatched: 2. The CDR3 DNA reads TGTGCCAGCTCACTCACAGGGGATCAGCCCCAGCATTTT. Translation gives CASSLTGDQPQHF.

The chain has TRBV7-2 and TRBJ2-3; D gene uncertain. V was cut by 1 base and J by 5 bases, with 4 bases left in between. Per the germline V gene, CDR1 is SGHTA and CDR2 is FQGNSA. This CDR3 spans 12 amino acids. CDR3 sequence: CASSLGRDTQYF. The CDR3 DNA reads as TGTGCCAGCAGCTTAGGGCGAGATACGCAGTATTTT.

The chain is built from TRBV20-1 and TRBJ2-7; TRBD1 matches 8 bases. Trimming cost V 6 bases and J 6 bases; bases outside gene matches: 4. The CDR3 consists of 11 residues. Germline V gene sequence: CDR1 DFQATT, CDR2 SNEGSKA (reference sequence). The CDR3 here is CSAGQGGEQYF. CDR3 bases: TGCAGTGCAGGACAGGGAGGCGAGCAGTACTTC.

The J gene is TRBJ1-1, the V gene TRBV7-9, with D unclear. V lost 1 base, J lost 1 base, and 1 base lay in between. The length of the CDR3 is 12 residues. The V gene's germline CDR1 is SEHNR and CDR2 FQNEAQ (reference sequence). DNA of the CDR3: TGTGCCAGCAGCTTAGAGAACACTGAAGCTTTCTTT. This sequence encodes CASSLENTEAFF.

This clone came up once. Other DNA sequences in the sample encode the same CDR3. DNA for the CDR3: TGTGCCAGCAGTGAGGGGCCGTCCTACGAGCAGTACTTC. This gives the protein CASSEGPSYEQYF. This chain joins TRBV6-1 and TRBJ2-7; D may be TRBD1 (5 bases). The CDR3 has 13 residues. The V gene lost 3 bases and the J gene lost 1 base, with 7 bases spanning the gap. CDR1 MNHNS and CDR2 SASEGT come from the germline V gene.

The V gene is TRBV19, the J gene TRBJ1-2; D is perhaps TRBD1 (5 bases). The CDR3 has 15 amino acids. The V and J ends lost 5 bases and 3 bases respectively, with 16 bases between them. Germline V gives CDR1 LNHDA, CDR2 SQIVND (reference sequence). CDR3 nucleotide sequence: TGTGCCAGTAGTCCTTTTGCCAGGGAGTACTATGGCTACACCTTC. Its protein is CASSPFAREYYGYTF.

The chain has TRBV11-2 and TRBJ2-1, with D perhaps TRBD1 or TRBD2 (5 bases each). V shed 0 bases and J shed 9 bases, with 12 bases lying between them. Germline assignment: CDR1 SGHAT and CDR2 FQNNGV. The CDR3 has 14 amino acids. CDR3 sequence: CASSLDRMGVEQFF. In nucleotides, the CDR3 is TGTGCCAGCAGCTTAGATAGGATGGGGGTTGAGCAGTTCTTC.

The chain joins TRBV28 to TRBJ1-5, with D possibly TRBD1 on 5 matching bases. The CDR3 covers 15 residues. V was cut by 6 bases and J by 4 bases, with 16 bases left in between. Germline loops: CDR1 MDHEN, CDR2 SYDVKM. The CDR3 DNA follows: TGTGCCAGCAGCCGAGACGGCCGGGGGAATCAGCCCCAGCATTTT. Protein product: CASSRDGRGNQPQHF.

This clone is labeled as medium-sized. The rearrangement joins TRBV7-9 to TRBJ2-2; the D call may be TRBD1 or TRBD2 (6 bases each). Germline-derived CDR1 and CDR2 are SEHNR and FQNEAQ (reference sequence). Trimming removed 6 bases at V and 6 bases at J, with 17 bases between. The CDR3 is made up of 15 amino acids. CDR3 coding DNA: TGTGCCAGCAGTTACAGGGAGGACGGGGCCGGGGAGCTGTTTTTT. This encodes CASSYREDGAGELFF.

A few counts support this clone. The chain is built from TRBV4-1 and TRBJ2-7; 9 nucleotides align to TRBD2. This CDR3 is 16 amino acids long. In germline, CDR1 is MGHRA, CDR2 YSYEKL. V gave up 0 bases and J gave up 4 bases; unmatched junction bases: 7. Here the CDR3 reads CASSQDPFSGSYEQYF. The CDR3 DNA is TGCGCCAGCAGCCAAGACCCTTTTAGCGGGAGTTACGAGCAGTACTTC.

This chain connects TRBV7-2 to TRBJ1-3; D may be TRBD1 (5 bases). From germline, CDR1 is SGHTA and CDR2 FQGNSA. CDR3 length: 16 amino acids. V lost 5 bases, J lost 0 bases, and 14 bases lay in between. CDR3 in DNA: TGTGCCAGCAGCCCTCGACAGCTGGGCTCTGGAAACACCATATATTTT. This codes for CASSPRQLGSGNTIYF.

The rearrangement uses TRBV30 and TRBJ1-1; 10 bases align to TRBD1. V lost 3 bases, J lost 0 bases, and 1 base stayed unmatched. Looked up from germline, CDR1 is GTSNPN and CDR2 is SVGIG (reference sequence). The CDR3 extends over 14 amino acids. CDR3 nucleotides: TGTGCCTGGAGGGGACAGGGGATGAACACTGAAGCTTTCTTT. Protein product: CAWRGQGMNTEAFF.

This chain links TRBV19 with TRBJ2-1; 12 bases are shared with TRBD2. V lost 4 bases to trimming and J lost 4 bases; unmatched junction nucleotides: 11. Germline CDR1 and CDR2: LNHDA and SQIVND (reference sequence). The CDR3 runs to 18 residues. The CDR3 sequence is CASSTILTSGSMYNEQFF. DNA for the CDR3: TGTGCCAGTAGTACAATACTGACTAGCGGGAGTATGTACAATGAGCAGTTCTTC.